This passage covers 25 T cell receptor beta chains from one sample sequenced in a study of blood T cell repertoires in COVID-19. TCRdb's copy holds only in-frame clones and misses some; the assay was immunoSEQ multiplex PCR. Here the sample spans 60,000 or so clones, roughly four fifths being singletons. The sample was peripheral blood. The receptors shown here come from a woman over 75 with acute or convalescent COVID-19.

The chain couples TRBV19 to TRBJ2-1; 11 bases line up with TRBD2. CDR1 LNHDA and CDR2 SQIVND come from the germline V gene (reference sequence). The CDR3 contains 15 residues. Germline trimming cut 9 bases from V and 5 bases from J; bases unmatched to any gene: 9. The CDR3 region is CARARPGLADNEQFF. The DNA for the CDR3 is TGTGCCAGAGCTAGACCGGGACTAGCGGACAATGAGCAGTTCTTC.

The sample holds one count of this clone. The rearrangement uses TRBV10-3 and TRBJ2-1; TRBD2 might be the D (5 bases). In germline, CDR1 is ENHRY, CDR2 SYGVKD. Trimming cost V 3 bases and J 9 bases, with 18 bases left between them. The CDR3 spans 15 residues. Written as DNA, the CDR3 is TGTGCCATCAGTGACCCGGTGGGAGTGCGGGCTGAGCAGTTCTTC. Protein sequence: CAISDPVGVRAEQFF.

The rearrangement links TRBV19 to TRBJ1-2; weak D call: TRBD1 (5 bases). Trimming left V 7 bases short and J 5 bases short, with 32 bases between. This CDR3 spans 19 amino acids. The germline V gene encodes CDR1 LNHDA and CDR2 SQIVND (reference sequence). The CDR3 is CASIGSHSAGSLYLYGYTF. The CDR3 DNA is TGTGCCAGTATCGGCTCCCATTCGGCAGGGTCTTTATATTTATATGGCTACACCTTC.

The CDR3 loop is CASSPADARVELFF. The CDR3 DNA sequence: TGTGCCAGCAGTCCGGCTGACGCTCGGGTTGAACTGTTTTTT. V gene TRBV28 combines with J gene TRBJ1-4; the D is unclear. The CDR3 extends over 14 amino acids. Germline lookup yields CDR1 MDHEN and CDR2 SYDVKM. Deletions cut 5 bases from V and 12 bases from J, with 19 bases between.

V gene TRBV9 combines with J gene TRBJ1-2, with TRBD1 as a possible D gene (5 bases). The V gene lost 0 bases and the J gene lost 6 bases, with 9 bases spanning the gap. In germline, CDR1 is SGDLS, CDR2 YYNGEE. The CDR3 has 13 residues. CDR3 in DNA: TGTGCCAGCAGCGTAGATAGCAGGGATGGCTACACCTTC. Its protein product is CASSVDSRDGYTF.

The chain employs TRBV6-1 and TRBJ1-6; TRBD1 is a possible D gene (6 bases). V lost 1 base and J 8 bases, leaving 6 bases between the germline ends. Germline CDR1 reads MNHNS; CDR2 reads SASEGT. This CDR3 is 13 amino acids long. CDR3 in amino acids: CASSEDRDSPLHF. Written as DNA, the CDR3 is TGTGCCAGCAGTGAAGACAGGGATTCACCCCTCCACTTT.

This clone occurred many times. This chain uses TRBV6-4 with TRBJ1-1; TRBD1 might be the D (5 bases). The CDR3 totals 14 residues. Trimming removed 2 bases at V and 1 base at J, with 8 bases between. Germline V lookup: CDR1 MRHNA, CDR2 SNTAGT. The CDR3 DNA follows: TGTGCCAGCAGTGACACCGACAGGAACACTGAAGCTTTCTTT. Protein: CASSDTDRNTEAFF.

V gene TRBV4-1 combines with J gene TRBJ1-2; TRBD1 is a possible D gene (5 bases). The V gene lost 1 base and the J gene lost 8 bases, with 17 bases spanning the gap. The germline V gene encodes CDR1 MGHRA and CDR2 YSYEKL. The CDR3 consists of 15 residues. CDR3 amino acids: CASSQVGVRDYGYTF. The CDR3 nucleotides read TGCGCCAGCAGCCAAGTAGGGGTCAGGGATTACGGCTACACCTTC.

This chain links TRBV28 with TRBJ2-5, with no clear D. From germline, CDR1 is MDHEN and CDR2 SYDVKM. The CDR3 is 14 residues long. V was trimmed by 1 base and J by 4 bases, leaving 10 bases between them. CDR3 sequence (DNA): TGTGCCAGCAGTTTATCTGCAGTCCCAGAGACCCAGTACTTC. Protein: CASSLSAVPETQYF.

This clone was seen once. The CDR3 spells CSVRVGQGGHEQYF. The CDR3 DNA reads as TGCAGCGTTCGGGTCGGACAGGGGGGGCACGAGCAGTACTTC. The chain carries TRBV29-1 and TRBJ2-7; 10 nucleotides line up with TRBD1. V gave up 5 bases and J gave up 5 bases; unmatched junction bases: 9. The CDR3 has 14 residues. Per germline, CDR1 SQVTM and CDR2 ANQGSEA.

The CDR3 DNA sequence: TGTGCCAGCAGGCTACCACAGGGTACGGGCAATCAGCCCCAGCATTTT. This codes for CASRLPQGTGNQPQHF. J is TRBJ1-5 and V is TRBV28; TRBD1 is a possible D gene (6 bases). V lost 6 bases, J lost 2 bases, and 17 bases lay in between. The CDR3 has 16 residues. Germline loops: CDR1 MDHEN, CDR2 SYDVKM.

The chain combines TRBV11-2 with TRBJ2-7; a weak D match, TRBD1 (6 bases). There are 15 residues in the CDR3. The ends were cut back, 2 bases at V and 1 base at J, with 12 bases in the middle. Germline V gives CDR1 SGHAT, CDR2 FQNNGV. This chain's CDR3 is CASSLPQGSSYEQYF. In nucleotides, the CDR3 is TGTGCCAGCAGCTTACCCCAGGGGTCTTCCTACGAGCAGTACTTC.

V gene TRBV27 combines with J gene TRBJ1-5, with 9 bases identical to TRBD1. The CDR3 has 16 residues. V gave up 4 bases and J gave up 5 bases; unmatched junction bases: 9. Germline-derived CDR1 and CDR2 are MNHEY and SMNVEV (reference sequence). The CDR3 sequence: CASSSETGTGHQPQHF. Here the CDR3 DNA reads TGTGCCAGCAGTTCCGAGACCGGGACAGGGCATCAGCCCCAGCATTTT.

The chain uses TRBV12-3 or TRBV12-4 and TRBJ2-1; no reliable D call. Trimming left V 5 bases short and J 3 bases short, with 8 bases between. The CDR3 has 13 residues. The CDR3 DNA is TGTGCCAGCAGTCTGGGCAGCTACAATGAGCAGTTCTTC. It specifies CASSLGSYNEQFF.

This clone has more than one count but fewer than ten. The rearrangement uses TRBV5-6 and TRBJ2-1, with TRBD2 identical over 10 bases. J lost 0 bases, V lost 4 bases, and 7 bases had no gene match. Germline CDR1 and CDR2: SGHDT and YYEEEE. This CDR3 is built from 17 residues. The CDR3 DNA reads as TGTGCCAGCAGCCGCAGACTAGCGGGTGGCTCCTACAATGAGCAGTTCTTC. Translating it yields CASSRRLAGGSYNEQFF.

The chain uses TRBV5-6 and TRBJ2-4; TRBD2 aligns across 8 bases. Trimming took 4 bases from V and 8 from J; bases not matched to a gene: 8. The germline V gene encodes CDR1 SGHDT and CDR2 YYEEEE. The CDR3 sequence is 14 residues long. CDR3 coding DNA: TGTGCCAGCAGCCCTAGCGGGCGGCCCGACATTCAGTACTTC. This codes for CASSPSGRPDIQYF.

This clone was counted once. The chain carries TRBV5-1 and TRBJ2-1; 7 nucleotides line up with TRBD2. CDR3 length equals 16 residues. The V gene end was trimmed by 4 bases and the J gene end by 5 bases; junction bases not matched to a gene: 12. Germline V gene lookup returns CDR1 SGHRS and CDR2 YFSETQ. CDR3 in DNA: TGCGCCAGCAGCCCCGTTTCTAGCGGCCTTAACAATGAGCAGTTCTTC. As protein: CASSPVSSGLNNEQFF.

There are a few counts of this clone. This chain joins TRBV9 and TRBJ2-1; D call uncertain. Germline assignment: CDR1 SGDLS and CDR2 YYNGEE. Trimming left V 2 bases short and J 0 bases short, with 6 bases between. CDR3 size: 14 residues. The chain's CDR3 is CASSVFSSYNEQFF. As DNA, the CDR3 is TGTGCCAGCAGCGTCTTTAGCTCCTACAATGAGCAGTTCTTC.

V usage is TRBV7-8 and J usage is TRBJ2-2; D not certain. V shed 1 base and J shed 3 bases, with 9 bases lying between them. There are 15 residues in the CDR3. The germline V gene has CDR1 SGHVS and CDR2 FQNEAQ. For the CDR3, the DNA is TGTGCCAGCAGCTTAGGTGACTTCTACACCGGGGAGCTGTTTTTT. It yields the protein CASSLGDFYTGELFF.

The chain combines TRBV11-3 with TRBJ1-4; a possible D gene is TRBD1 (6 bases). The germline CDR1 and CDR2 sequences are SGHNT and YENEEA. The length of the CDR3 is 18 residues. V lost 4 bases, J lost 5 bases, and 23 bases lay in between. The CDR3 DNA sequence: TGTGCCAGCAGCTCCGAAAGGGGGGCATCCGGGAGGAATGAAAAACTGTTTTTT. As protein: CASSSERGASGRNEKLFF.

The count of this clone is one. The V gene is TRBV21-1, the J gene TRBJ1-5. TRBV21-1 is noted as a pseudogene. The CDR3 loop spans 14 amino acids. The CDR3 sequence is CASSPQGGVQPQHF. CDR3 in DNA: TGTGCCAGCAGCCCCCAAGGGGGGGTTCAGCCCCAGCATTTT.

The rearrangement joins TRBV7-2 to TRBJ1-3; maybe TRBD1 (6 bases). V was clipped by 1 base and J by 4 bases, with 11 bases between them. Germline V gives CDR1 SGHTA, CDR2 FQGNSA. The CDR3 spans 15 residues. The CDR3 spells CASSLGPGEGNTIYF. The CDR3 DNA is TGTGCCAGCAGCTTAGGTCCAGGGGAAGGAAACACCATATATTTT.

This clone has only one observation. The chain has TRBV2 and TRBJ2-2; D might be TRBD2 (5 bases). V was trimmed by 9 bases and J by 2 bases, leaving 22 bases between them. Germline CDR1 reads SNHLY; CDR2 reads FYNNEI. This CDR3 region has 17 residues. The CDR3 region is CASTPRASPTNTGELFF. The CDR3 DNA sequence: TGTGCCAGTACCCCCCGAGCTAGCCCTACTAACACCGGGGAGCTGTTTTTT.

This clone was observed a handful of times. The rearrangement uses TRBV25-1 and TRBJ2-7; perhaps TRBD2 as D (5 bases). Germline assignment: CDR1 MGHDK and CDR2 SYGVNS. The CDR3 is made up of 13 amino acids. Trimming removed 6 bases at V and 2 bases at J, with 11 bases between. The CDR3 spells CASRADGTYEQYF. The CDR3 nucleotides are TGTGCCAGCAGGGCGGACGGGACCTACGAGCAGTACTTC.

The chain uses TRBV29-1 and TRBJ1-2; no clear D gene. CDR1 SQVTM and CDR2 ANQGSEA come from the germline V gene. Trimming stripped 7 bases from V and 4 bases from J, with 16 bases between. The CDR3 is 13 amino acids. CDR3 DNA sequence: TGCAGCGCCGCAGACCCCGCGGGCTATGGCTACACCTTC. It specifies CSAADPAGYGYTF. The full variable domain, completed using reference TRBV29-1 and TRBJ1-2, is SAVISQKPSRDICQRGTSLTIQCQVDSQVTMMFWYRQQPGQSLTLIATANQGSEATYESGFVIDKFPISRPNLTFSTLTVSNMSPEDSSIYLCSAADPAGYGYTFGSGTRLTVV.